Below, 32 T cell receptor beta chains from the same sample are listed, as sequenced in a study of blood T cell repertoires in COVID-19. Assay: immunoSEQ multiplex PCR; the TCRdb copy retains only in-frame clones and omits some. Found here are 150,000 or so clones, over 60% of them singletons; the top ten hold around 3%. Sample: PBMCs or T cells enriched from blood (not recorded which). The source is a woman aged 50 to 60 who had recovered from COVID-19.

This chain joins TRBV27 and TRBJ2-3; D not resolved. The CDR3 sequence is 14 residues long. The V gene lost 6 bases and the J gene lost 0 bases, with 10 bases spanning the gap. Germline V lookup: CDR1 MNHEY, CDR2 SMNVEV (reference sequence). The CDR3, as DNA: TGTGCCAGCAGACTCGTCTCTAGCACAGATACGCAGTATTTT. This translates into CASRLVSSTDTQYF.

This chain joins TRBV28 and TRBJ1-6; no firm D call. The CDR3 loop spans 15 amino acids. CDR1 and CDR2 (germline): MDHEN, SYDVKM. V was pared by 7 bases and J by 0 bases, with 10 bases between. This CDR3 reads CASTLQSSYNSPLHF. The DNA of the CDR3 is TGTGCCAGCACTCTACAGAGCTCCTATAATTCACCCCTCCACTTT.

This clone was observed a handful of times. In DNA, the CDR3 is TGTGCCAGTAGAATAAATGGGGGGGCCGGCAATCAGCCCCAGCATTTT. Translation gives CASRINGGAGNQPQHF. J is TRBJ1-5 and V is TRBV19; D might be TRBD1 (6 bases). The CDR3 has 16 residues. CDR1 is LNHDA and CDR2 is SQIVND in the germline V gene (reference sequence). V was pared by 6 bases and J by 2 bases, with 17 bases between. The full variable domain, completed using reference TRBV19 and TRBJ1-5, is DGGITQSPKYLFRKEGQNVTLSCEQNLNHDAMYWYRQDPGQGLRLIYYSQIVNDFQKGDIAEGYSVSREKKESFPLTVTSAQKNPTAFYLCASRINGGAGNQPQHFGDGTRLSIL.

The rearrangement uses TRBV10-1 and TRBJ1-3; 7 nucleotides agree with TRBD1. In germline, CDR1 is WNHNN, CDR2 SYGVQD (reference sequence). The CDR3 spans 13 residues. V was clipped by 4 bases and J by 3 bases; unmatched bases: 0. The CDR3 loop is CASSGDSGNTIYF. In nucleotides, the CDR3 is TGCGCCAGCAGTGGGGACAGTGGAAACACCATATATTTT.

V and J are TRBV7-8 and TRBJ2-7; TRBD1 matches 9 bases. The CDR3 runs 12 residues. Germline V gives CDR1 SGHVS, CDR2 FQNEAQ. V was clipped by 1 base and J by 13 bases; unmatched bases: 5. The CDR3 sequence: CASSLGTGAPYF. CDR3 nucleotide sequence: TGTGCCAGCAGCTTAGGGACAGGGGCTCCTTACTTC.

The chain links TRBV2 to TRBJ1-4; 8 bases are shared with TRBD1. Germline V gene data show CDR1 as SNHLY and CDR2 as FYNNEI. Trimming removed 9 bases from V and 8 bases from J; junction bases left unmatched: 14. This CDR3 contains 15 residues. The CDR3 DNA sequence: TGTGCCAGTAGTTCGGATCAGGGGGCTGGGGAAAAACTGTTTTTT. The encoded protein is CASSSDQGAGEKLFF.

The sample holds one count of this clone. The gene calls are TRBV7-6 and TRBJ1-3, with D unresolved. This CDR3 is 17 amino acids long. The germline V gene has CDR1 SGHVS and CDR2 FNYEAQ. Trimming cost V 0 bases and J 4 bases, with 16 bases left between them. This CDR3 reads CASSLAERVFGGNTIYF. Written as DNA, the CDR3 is TGTGCCAGCAGCTTAGCCGAACGGGTCTTTGGGGGAAACACCATATATTTT.

This clone was seen a few times. V is TRBV10-3 and J is TRBJ2-7, with a weak D call TRBD2 (5 bases). V lost 4 bases and J 3 bases, leaving 16 bases between the germline ends. The CDR3 has 15 amino acids. In germline, CDR1 is ENHRY, CDR2 SYGVKD. As DNA, the CDR3 is TGTGCCATCAGTGGGACTCGCCGAGAGAACTACGAGCAGTACTTC. This gives the protein CAISGTRRENYEQYF.

This chain joins TRBV12-5 and TRBJ1-1, with 12 nucleotides matching TRBD1. Trimming took 4 bases from V and 4 from J; bases not matched to a gene: 10. CDR1 and CDR2 from the germline V gene are LGHNT and FRNRAP. This CDR3 has 17 amino acids. CDR3 coding DNA: TGTGCTAGTGGTTACTCGGGACAGGGGGCGCGGGGCACTGAAGCTTTCTTT. Translated: CASGYSGQGARGTEAFF. Variable domain in full (rest from reference TRBV12-5 and TRBJ1-1): DARVTQTPRHKVTEMGQEVTMRCQPILGHNTVFWYRQTMMQGLELLAYFRNRAPLDDSGMPKDRFSAEMPDATLATLKIQPSEPRDSAVYFCASGYSGQGARGTEAFFGQGTRLTVV.

This clone was observed once. V usage is TRBV5-1 and J usage is TRBJ2-5; D is possibly TRBD2 (6 bases). The CDR3 runs to 15 residues. Germline V gene sequence: CDR1 SGHRS, CDR2 YFSETQ. V lost 0 bases to trimming and J lost 5 bases, with 14 bases between them. The CDR3 DNA sequence: TGCGCCAGCAGCTTGGAAGGACTAAGCCGGGAGACCCAGTACTTC. It yields the protein CASSLEGLSRETQYF.

The chain uses TRBV10-1 and TRBJ2-5, with 10 bases identical to TRBD2. V trimming: 2 bases; J trimming: 4 bases; junction bases outside the gene matches: 1. Germline lookup yields CDR1 WNHNN and CDR2 SYGVQD (reference sequence). The CDR3 consists of 14 residues. Here the CDR3 DNA reads TGCGCCAGCAGTGAGGGGACTAGCGCAGAGACCCAGTACTTC. Protein sequence: CASSEGTSAETQYF.

This sequence joins TRBV5-8 and TRBJ1-2, with a possible D match to TRBD1 (6 bases). The CDR3 contains 14 residues. Deletions cut 2 bases from V and 5 bases from J, with 13 bases between. Germline-derived CDR1 and CDR2 are SGHTS and YDEGEE. CDR3 nucleotides: TGTGCCAGCAGCTTCCTCCGGACAGAGTATGGCTACACCTTC. Its translation: CASSFLRTEYGYTF. The entire variable domain, with the rest obtained from reference TRBV5-8 and TRBJ1-2, is as follows: EAGVTQSPTHLIKTRGQQATLRCSPISGHTSVYWYQQALGLGLQFLLWYDEGEERNRGNFPPRFSGRQFPNYSSELNVNALELEDSALYLCASSFLRTEYGYTFGSGTRLTVV.

The rearrangement joins TRBV7-2 to TRBJ1-2; 7 positions agree with TRBD1. J lost 6 bases, V lost 5 bases, and 6 bases had no gene match. The CDR3 length is 13 residues. Germline CDR1 and CDR2: SGHTA and FQGNSA. CDR3 sequence: CASSARTGHGYTF. DNA for the CDR3: TGTGCCAGCAGCGCTCGGACAGGCCATGGCTACACCTTC.

CDR3 loop: CASSSGTETFDEQFF. DNA for the CDR3: TGTGCCAGCAGCTCAGGGACAGAGACTTTTGATGAGCAGTTCTTC. This rearrangement joins TRBV13 to TRBJ2-1; TRBD1 agrees at 7 bases. Germline V gene data show CDR1 as PRHDT and CDR2 as FYEKMQ (reference sequence). The CDR3 sequence is 15 residues long. V lost 4 bases and J lost 8; bases outside the gene matches: 11.

This clone is medium-sized. The chain has TRBV9 and TRBJ2-2, with D hard to call. V was clipped by 4 bases and J by 5 bases, with 12 bases between them. CDR3 length equals 14 residues. The germline V gene has CDR1 SGDLS and CDR2 YYNGEE. The CDR3: CASSTAYRTGELFF. CDR3 sequence (DNA): TGTGCCAGCAGCACCGCTTATCGGACCGGGGAGCTGTTTTTT.

The chain employs TRBV30 and TRBJ2-7; TRBD2 matches at 8 bases. There are 13 residues in the CDR3. The germline gives CDR1 GTSNPN, CDR2 SVGIG (reference sequence). V trimming: 5 bases; J trimming: 2 bases; junction bases outside the gene matches: 5. CDR3: CAWSTSVPYEQYF. The CDR3 region has the DNA TGTGCCTGGTCGACTAGCGTTCCCTACGAGCAGTACTTC.

The chain uses TRBV13 and TRBJ2-4; 8 bases are shared with TRBD2. J was trimmed by 3 bases and V by 0 bases; bases with no gene match: 4. Germline V gives CDR1 PRHDT, CDR2 FYEKMQ (reference sequence). The length of the CDR3 is 16 residues. CDR3 nucleotides: TGTGCCAGCAGCTTAGGGGCGGGGGGAGTCAAAAACATTCAGTACTTC. Translating gives CASSLGAGGVKNIQYF.

The chain combines TRBV27 with TRBJ2-3, with D possibly TRBD1 on 6 matching bases. Trimming pared 5 bases from V and 1 base from J, leaving 16 bases between. The length of the CDR3 is 16 residues. Per germline, CDR1 MNHEY and CDR2 SMNVEV (reference sequence). CDR3 nucleotides: TGTGCCAGCAGTGCTGAATTGGGGGCTGGCACAGATACGCAGTATTTT. Translated: CASSAELGAGTDTQYF.

The genes are TRBV5-1 and TRBJ2-1, with 10 bases fitting TRBD2. The germline CDR1 and CDR2 sequences are SGHRS and YFSETQ. Unmatched junction bases numbered 11, after V lost 0 bases and J lost 2 bases. CDR3 length: 19 residues. The CDR3 reads CASSLVWTSGPTTYNEQFF. CDR3 nucleotide sequence: TGCGCCAGCAGCTTGGTCTGGACTAGCGGTCCTACTACCTACAATGAGCAGTTCTTC.

The chain carries TRBV15 and TRBJ2-7; D is perhaps TRBD2 (5 bases). The CDR3 spans 15 residues. The V end lost 3 bases, the J end lost 1 base, and 13 bases lay between the germline ends. Germline-derived CDR1 and CDR2 are LNHNV and YYDKDF (reference sequence). CDR3 sequence (DNA): TGTGCCACCAGCAGGGGGAGAGTCCAGTCCTACGAGCAGTACTTC. Amino acids: CATSRGRVQSYEQYF.

Only one count was recorded for this clone. The chain links TRBV3-1 (or the pseudogene TRBV3-2) to TRBJ2-5; TRBD2 matches 7 bases. The CDR3 is made up of 15 amino acids. Per the germline V gene, CDR1 is LGHDT and CDR2 is YNNKEL (reference sequence). Trimming at V came to 4 bases and at J to 5 bases, leaving 10 bases not matched to a gene. This CDR3 is CASSPKREREETQYF. CDR3 sequence (DNA): TGTGCCAGCAGCCCTAAGCGGGAACGGGAGGAGACCCAGTACTTC.

CDR3 sequence: CASSVRGRDTGELFF. The CDR3 DNA reads as TGTGCCAGCAGCGTCAGGGGGCGGGACACCGGGGAGCTGTTTTTT. The gene calls are TRBV9 and TRBJ2-2; 8 bases map to TRBD1. The CDR3 extends over 15 amino acids. V trimming: 2 bases; J trimming: 3 bases; junction bases outside the gene matches: 3. CDR1 SGDLS and CDR2 YYNGEE come from the germline V gene.

The chain has TRBV18 and TRBJ1-4; D uncertain. The CDR3 runs to 18 residues. The germline CDR1 and CDR2 sequences are KGHSH and LQKENI. V was shortened by 1 base and J by 1 base, with 16 bases between the two germline ends. CDR3 sequence: CASSPQATSRGTNEKLFF. The CDR3 DNA sequence: TGTGCCAGCTCACCACAGGCGACAAGCCGGGGAACTAATGAAAAACTGTTTTTT.

This clone has just a few counts. V is TRBV5-4 and J is TRBJ2-3, with 8 bases that match TRBD2. J was trimmed by 5 bases and V by 6 bases; bases with no gene match: 11. The germline CDR1 and CDR2 sequences are SGHNT and YYREEE (reference sequence). The CDR3 is 15 residues long. CDR3 in DNA: TGTGCCAGCACCCTTGGAGCGGGGGCTAAAGATACGCAGTATTTT. It yields the protein CASTLGAGAKDTQYF.

This clone appeared a single time. This chain links TRBV19 with TRBJ1-5; D perhaps matches TRBD1 (5 bases). This CDR3 contains 15 residues. Germline V gene data show CDR1 as LNHDA and CDR2 as SQIVND (reference sequence). The germline V and J ends were trimmed by 4 bases and 3 bases, with 13 bases remaining between them. CDR3 region: CASSTKGWYNQPQHF. The CDR3 DNA reads as TGTGCCAGTAGTACTAAGGGGTGGTACAATCAGCCCCAGCATTTT.

The chain employs TRBV28 and TRBJ1-2; weak D call: TRBD1 (5 bases). This CDR3 is 16 amino acids long. Per the germline V gene, CDR1 is MDHEN and CDR2 is SYDVKM. The ends were cut back, 4 bases at V and 5 bases at J, with 20 bases in the middle. CDR3 residues: CASSSPGTLVGYGYTF. DNA for the CDR3: TGTGCCAGCAGTTCCCCCGGGACTCTCGTGGGGTATGGCTACACCTTC.

This clone was counted between two and nine times. The gene calls are TRBV5-4 and TRBJ2-7; 7 bases are a match to TRBD2. Germline trimming cut 1 base from V and 5 bases from J; bases unmatched to any gene: 6. The germline CDR1 and CDR2 sequences are SGHNT and YYREEE (reference sequence). The CDR3 length is 14 residues. The CDR3 region is CASSLSRGIHEQYF. DNA for the CDR3: TGTGCCAGCAGCTTGTCGCGGGGGATCCACGAGCAGTACTTC.

This clone was observed a handful of times. The chain employs TRBV7-3 and TRBJ2-1, with D tentatively TRBD2 (6 bases). CDR1 and CDR2 (germline): SGHTA, FQGTGA. CDR3 length equals 15 residues. Between the trimmed V and J ends, which lost 2 bases and 3 bases, there was a span of 11 bases. CDR3 bases: TGTGCCAGCAGCTTAGTTGGGGGGAACTACAATGAGCAGTTCTTC. It specifies CASSLVGGNYNEQFF.

This chain connects TRBV28 to TRBJ2-7; 8 bases line up with TRBD2. Trimming cost V 4 bases and J 5 bases; bases outside gene matches: 16. Germline assignment: CDR1 MDHEN and CDR2 SYDVKM. The CDR3 runs to 17 residues. The CDR3 sequence: CASSSNPTFLAGNEQYF. The CDR3 DNA is TGTGCCAGCAGTTCTAATCCCACTTTTTTAGCGGGAAACGAGCAGTACTTC.

The V call is TRBV3-1 (or the pseudogene TRBV3-2), the J call TRBJ2-7; D gene ambiguous. The CDR3 has 17 amino acids. The V and J ends lost 0 bases and 3 bases respectively, with 18 bases between them. The germline gives CDR1 LGHDT, CDR2 YNNKEL (reference sequence). The CDR3: CASSQDSGLKVVYEQYF. The DNA of the CDR3 is TGTGCCAGCAGCCAAGATAGTGGGCTAAAAGTGGTCTACGAGCAGTACTTC.

CDR3 in amino acids: CAWSALGRPETQYF. Here the CDR3 DNA reads TGTGCCTGGAGTGCACTGGGCAGGCCGGAGACCCAGTACTTC. The V and J genes are TRBV30 and TRBJ2-5, with unresolved D. Germline V gene sequence: CDR1 GTSNPN, CDR2 SVGIG (reference sequence). Trimming pared 1 base from V and 5 bases from J, leaving 14 bases between. The CDR3 length is 14 residues.

This clone has just a few counts. The chain recombines TRBV9 with TRBJ2-4; 11 nucleotides agree with TRBD2. CDR3 length: 13 amino acids. V gave up 3 bases and J gave up 8 bases; unmatched junction bases: 1. Germline values: CDR1 SGDLS, CDR2 YYNGEE. In DNA form, the CDR3 reads TGTGCCAGCAGCGCGGGACTAGCGGACATTCAGTACTTC. It translates to CASSAGLADIQYF.